A selection of T cell receptor beta chains follows, all from one sample in a study of identical twins. TCRdb re-derived calls from the 5' RACE reads in MiXCR, one entry per CDR3 protein. This table holds about 720,000 distinct CDR3 sequences, 15% to 20% found once. The data also belong to a second study, concerning T cells expressing NK-cell markers.

The material sequenced was PBMCs. Receptor source: a woman between 18 and 29 years old in good health. Each CDR3 is given with its conserved first and last residue. D genes are given only for firm matches. Size values are once, few and many counts, or a class for expanded clones, and some rows have none.

V	size	D	J	CDR3	DNA
TRBV5-5	few	-	TRBJ2-7	CASSPFDKGRYEQYF	TGTGCCAGCAGCCCATTTGACAAGGGTCGCTACGAGCAGTACTTC
TRBV20-1	-	TRBD2	TRBJ2-3	CSAPRRAGGPGKQYF	TGCAGTGCTCCTCGCCGAGCGGGAGGTCCAGGGAAGCAGTATTTT
TRBV10-3	-	-	TRBJ2-2	CAISDVGGNTNGELFF	TGTGCCATCAGTGATGTAGGGGGGAACACGAACGGGGAGCTGTTTTTT
TRBV11-2	few	-	TRBJ1-1	CASSPRQPGDTEAFF	TGTGCCAGCAGCCCTCGACAACCGGGAGACACTGAAGCTTTCTTT
TRBV20-1	few	TRBD2	TRBJ2-3	CSALRLAGGRADTQYF	TGCAGTGCACTTCGACTAGCGGGGGGGCGTGCAGATACGCAGTATTTT
TRBV13	few	TRBD1	TRBJ1-2	CASRSQPGQGSYTF	TGTGCCAGCAGATCGCAACCGGGACAGGGGAGTTACACCTTC
TRBV3-1	-	TRBD1	TRBJ1-2	CASRGTGDGYTF	TGTGCCAGCAGGGGGACAGGAGATGGCTACACCTTC
TRBV12-3/TRBV12-4	many	-	TRBJ1-1	CASSWGPNTEAFF	TGTGCCAGCAGCTGGGGGCCGAACACTGAAGCTTTCTTT
TRBV12-3/TRBV12-4	-	TRBD2	TRBJ2-7	CASSTASGRYEQYF	TGTGCCAGCAGTACAGCTAGCGGGAGGTACGAGCAGTACTTC
TRBV10-3	few	-	TRBJ2-1	CAISEGQGTYNEQFF	TGTGCCATCAGTGAAGGTCAGGGGACCTACAATGAGCAGTTCTTC
TRBV12-3/TRBV12-4	-	-	TRBJ2-2	CASSLGGFTGELFF	TGTGCCAGCAGTTTAGGGGGCTTCACCGGGGAGCTGTTTTTT
TRBV12-3/TRBV12-4	few	-	TRBJ1-1	CASRRDLNTEAFF	TGTGCCAGCAGGAGGGATTTGAACACTGAAGCTTTCTTT
TRBV4-3	-	-	TRBJ1-4	CASSQDWASQGKLFF	TGCGCCAGCAGCCAAGATTGGGCTTCTCAGGGAAAACTGTTTTTT
TRBV10-1	-	TRBD2	TRBJ2-7	CASSFQGGSYEQYF	TGCGCCAGCAGTTTCCAGGGAGGGTCCTACGAGCAGTACTTC
TRBV6-2/TRBV6-3	few	TRBD1	TRBJ2-3	CASRDRDRYTDTQYF	TGTGCCAGCAGGGACCGGGACAGATACACAGATACGCAGTATTTT
TRBV7-9	many	TRBD1	TRBJ2-7	CASSPGDREYEQYF	TGTGCCAGCAGTCCCGGGGACAGAGAGTACGAGCAGTACTTC
TRBV20-1	few	TRBD1	TRBJ1-1	CSARFGTGTAFF	TGCAGTGCTAGATTTGGGACAGGGACGGCTTTCTTT
TRBV12-3/TRBV12-4	-	-	TRBJ1-1	CASSETGSRNTEAFF	TGTGCCAGCAGTGAAACAGGTAGCCGGAACACTGAAGCTTTCTTT
TRBV7-9	-	TRBD1	TRBJ1-2	CASSIRQGIDGYTF	TGTGCCAGCAGCATCCGACAGGGGATTGATGGCTACACCTTC
TRBV7-2	few	TRBD2	TRBJ2-3	CASSRPLSGSSDTQYF	TGTGCCAGCAGCCGCCCACTGAGCGGGAGTTCAGATACGCAGTATTTT
TRBV5-6	many	TRBD1	TRBJ2-7	CASSGTAYEQYF	TGTGCCAGCAGTGGGACAGCCTACGAGCAGTACTTC
TRBV12-3/TRBV12-4	-	TRBD1	TRBJ2-7	CASSPGQGVEQYF	TGTGCCAGCAGTCCGGGACAGGGGGTCGAGCAGTACTTC
TRBV18	-	-	TRBJ2-1	CASSQYRDDKFF	TGTGCCAGCTCACAATACAGGGATGATAAGTTCTTC
TRBV12-3/TRBV12-4	-	-	TRBJ2-5	CASSLGYSRAYQETQYF	TGTGCCAGCAGTTTAGGGTACTCCAGGGCGTACCAAGAGACCCAGTACTTC
TRBV7-2	few	-	TRBJ2-3	CASNNGVRFTDTQYF	TGTGCCAGCAATAACGGGGTTCGGTTCACAGATACGCAGTATTTT
TRBV7-2	-	TRBD1	TRBJ2-7	CASSADRGSYEQYF	TGTGCCAGCAGCGCGGACAGGGGGTCCTACGAGCAGTACTTC
TRBV20-1	few	-	TRBJ2-5	CSAGDGETQYF	TGCAGTGCCGGGGACGGGGAGACCCAGTACTTC
TRBV20-1	-	-	TRBJ2-7	CSALQPSKYEQYF	TGCAGTGCTCTCCAGCCTAGCAAGTACGAGCAGTACTTC
TRBV10-3	many	-	TRBJ2-5	CAISEFGQETQYF	TGTGCCATCAGTGAGTTCGGACAAGAGACCCAGTACTTC
TRBV20-1	-	-	TRBJ2-1	CSAQIGSNEQFF	TGCAGTGCGCAAATCGGGAGCAATGAGCAGTTCTTC
TRBV15	-	-	TRBJ1-1	CATSRDQAGNTEAFF	TGTGCCACCAGCAGAGATCAGGCGGGGAACACTGAAGCTTTCTTT
TRBV4-2	few	TRBD2	TRBJ2-3	CASSPTTSGRDTQYF	TGTGCCAGCAGCCCAACGACTAGCGGGAGGGATACGCAGTATTTT
TRBV3-1	-	-	TRBJ1-2	CASSQRGAGGYTF	TGTGCCAGCAGCCAGAGGGGGGCTGGCGGCTACACCTTC
TRBV20-1	-	TRBD2	TRBJ2-3	CSARDLGLAGVADTQYF	TGCAGTGCTAGAGATCTGGGACTAGCGGGAGTTGCCGATACGCAGTATTTT
TRBV19	few	-	TRBJ2-7	CACSTPGVNYEQYF	TGTGCCTGCTCAACTCCGGGAGTGAACTACGAGCAGTACTTC
TRBV6-6	few	-	TRBJ2-1	CASTPESGAWQFF	TGTGCCAGCACCCCAGAGAGTGGAGCATGGCAGTTCTTC
TRBV5-4	few	TRBD2	TRBJ2-1	CASSLASGLAGSIYNEQFF	TGTGCCAGCAGCTTGGCCTCAGGACTAGCGGGATCGATCTACAATGAGCAGTTCTTC
TRBV5-1	-	TRBD2	TRBJ2-2	CATRGESTGELFF	TGCGCCACTCGGGGGGAGTCCACCGGGGAGCTGTTTTTT
TRBV12-3/TRBV12-4	-	-	TRBJ2-5	CASSVGTTSLETQYF	TGTGCCAGCAGTGTCGGGACCACTAGCCTGGAGACCCAGTACTTC